Listed here is a single TCR beta chain. Germline V gene sequence: CDR1 SGHTA, CDR2 FQGNSA. The CDR3 runs to 15 residues. V was pared by 1 base and J by 4 bases, with 13 bases between. The data originate from a study of blood T cell repertoires in COVID-19. Method: immunoSEQ multiplex PCR; TCRdb's copy keeps in-frame clones and lacks some. Altogether about 140,000 clones are present, around nine tenths being singletons, with the ten largest covering around 5.4%. The V and J genes are TRBV7-2 and TRBJ1-1, with TRBD1 as a possible D gene (5 bases). This receptor was identified in a human donor in a cohort sampled during active COVID-19. Material for sequencing was peripheral blood. This CDR3 reads CASSLVAVGVTEAFF. In nucleotides, the CDR3 is TGTGCCAGCAGCTTAGTAGCGGTGGGGGTCACTGAAGCTTTCTTT.